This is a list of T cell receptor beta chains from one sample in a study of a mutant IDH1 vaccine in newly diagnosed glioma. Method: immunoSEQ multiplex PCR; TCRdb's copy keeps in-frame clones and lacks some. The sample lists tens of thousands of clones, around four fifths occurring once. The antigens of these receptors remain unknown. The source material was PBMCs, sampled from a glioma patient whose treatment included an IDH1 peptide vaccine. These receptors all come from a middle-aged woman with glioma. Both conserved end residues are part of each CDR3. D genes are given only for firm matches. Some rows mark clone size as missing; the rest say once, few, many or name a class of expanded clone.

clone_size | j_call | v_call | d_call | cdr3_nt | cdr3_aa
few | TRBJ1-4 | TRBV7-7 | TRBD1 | TGTGCTAGCAGCCCAGGGGGACGCACGACAACTAATGAAAAACTGTTTTTT | CASSPGGRTTTNEKLFF
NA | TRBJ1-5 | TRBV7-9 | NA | TGTGCCAGCAGCCCCGGTGTTCGAGGGGACACAGACAATCAGCCCCAGCATTTT | CASSPGVRGDTDNQPQHF
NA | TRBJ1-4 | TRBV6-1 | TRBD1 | TGTGCCAGCAAGTTTGGGACAGGGGAGGAAAAACTGTTTTTT | CASKFGTGEEKLFF
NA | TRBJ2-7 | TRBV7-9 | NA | TGTGCCAGCAGCTTAGGAGGCATGGGGGGCGAGCAGTACTTC | CASSLGGMGGEQYF
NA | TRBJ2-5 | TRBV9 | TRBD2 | TGTGCCAGCAGCGTTAGCGGGGGGGCCTCCGAGACCCAGTACTTC | CASSVSGGASETQYF
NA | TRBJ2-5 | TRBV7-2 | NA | TGTGCCAGCAGCTTAGTCGTAGAGACCCAGTACTTC | CASSLVVETQYF
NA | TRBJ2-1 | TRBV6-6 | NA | TGTGCCAGCAGCCTGGCGGGCGGGTACAATGAGCAGTTCTTC | CASSLAGGYNEQFF
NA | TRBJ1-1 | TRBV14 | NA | TGTGCCAGCAGCCGACTCGGTAACACTGAAGCTTTCTTT | CASSRLGNTEAFF
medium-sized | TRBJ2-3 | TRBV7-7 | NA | TGTGCTAGCAGCTTCGGCCCCACAGATACGCAGTATTTT | CASSFGPTDTQYF
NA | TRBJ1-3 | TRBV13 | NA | TGTGCCAGCATCCCGTCCCTACGGGGAAACACCATATATTTT | CASIPSLRGNTIYF
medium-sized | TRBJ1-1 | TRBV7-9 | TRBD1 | TGTGCCAGCAGCTTTGACAGGGTAAGGCCTATGAACACTGAAGCTTTCTTT | CASSFDRVRPMNTEAFF
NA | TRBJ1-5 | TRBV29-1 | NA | TGCAGCGTCCTTGATCAGCCCAATCAGCCCCAGCATTTT | CSVLDQPNQPQHF
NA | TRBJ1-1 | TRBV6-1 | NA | TGTGCCAGCATCAGGGCGACTGAAGCTTTCTTT | CASIRATEAFF
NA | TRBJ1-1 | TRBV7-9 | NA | TGTGCCAGCAGCTCCGACAGGAGGGCTTTCTTT | CASSSDRRAFF
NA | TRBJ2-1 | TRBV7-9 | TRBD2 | TGTGCCAGCAGCTTAACGGGGACTAGAAAAGATGAGCAGTTCTTC | CASSLTGTRKDEQFF
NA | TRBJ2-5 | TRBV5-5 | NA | TGTGCCAGCAGCGCCCCCGGAGGGGCCCAAGAGACCCAGTACTTC | CASSAPGGAQETQYF
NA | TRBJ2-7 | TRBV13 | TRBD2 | TGTGCCAGCAGCCGATCGGCGGGGACTAGCGGGGGCCAGGAGCAGTACTTC | CASSRSAGTSGGQEQYF
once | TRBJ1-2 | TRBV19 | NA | TGTGCCAGTAGGACCGGGACCCCACGGAACTATGGCTACACCTTC | CASRTGTPRNYGYTF
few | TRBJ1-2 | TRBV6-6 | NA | TGTGCCAGCAGTTACTCGAGGCAGAGCTCCTTAGGCTACACCTTC | CASSYSRQSSLGYTF
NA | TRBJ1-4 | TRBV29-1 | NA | TGCAGCGTTGGCCGTGGAGGGGTTGGGGGCTCTGAAAAACTGTTTTTT | CSVGRGGVGGSEKLFF
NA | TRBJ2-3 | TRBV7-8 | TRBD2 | TGTGCCAGCAGCTTAGGGCTAGCGGGCCTCACAGATACGCAGTATTTT | CASSLGLAGLTDTQYF
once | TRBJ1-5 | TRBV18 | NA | TGTGCCAGCTCACCACCGATCCGGGACGGCGACAATCAGCCCCAGCATTTT | CASSPPIRDGDNQPQHF
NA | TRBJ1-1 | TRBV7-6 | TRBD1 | TGTGCCAGCAGCTTAGGGTACAGGGGGGGTGAAGCTTTCTTT | CASSLGYRGGEAFF
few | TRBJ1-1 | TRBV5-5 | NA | TGTGCCAGCAGCGCGGGACTTTTTAACACTGAAGCTTTCTTT | CASSAGLFNTEAFF
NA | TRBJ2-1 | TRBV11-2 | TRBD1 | TGTGCCTCGGGACAGGGGATTACTAATGAGCAGTTCTTC | CASGQGITNEQFF
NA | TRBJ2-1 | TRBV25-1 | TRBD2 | TGTGCCAGCAGTGAAGTTAGCGGGGCCTCCAGCTCCTACAATGAGCAGTTCTTC | CASSEVSGASSSYNEQFF
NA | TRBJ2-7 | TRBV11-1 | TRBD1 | TGTGCCAGCAGCCTCATGGGACAGGGTAAAGGGGAGCAGTACTTC | CASSLMGQGKGEQYF
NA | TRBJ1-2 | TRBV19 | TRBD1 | TGTGCCAGTAGCCGGACAGGGACTGGAGGCTACACCTTC | CASSRTGTGGYTF
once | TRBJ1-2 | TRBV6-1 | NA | TGTGCCAGCAGTGAGAACAGGGATGATGGCTACACCTTC | CASSENRDDGYTF
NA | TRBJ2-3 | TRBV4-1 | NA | TGCGCCAGCAGCCAAGACCCGAGTTGGTCAGATACGCAGTATTTT | CASSQDPSWSDTQYF
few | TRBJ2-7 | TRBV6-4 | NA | TGTGCCAGCCAAGGGAGCGAGCAGTACTTC | CASQGSEQYF
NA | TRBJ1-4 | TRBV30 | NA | TGTGCCTGGTCCACAGGTGAAGGAAATGAAAAACTGTTTTTT | CAWSTGEGNEKLFF
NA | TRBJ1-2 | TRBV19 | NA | TGTGCCAGTAGTCGCACCCAGGCCTCCTGGGCCTCTAATGGCTACACCTTC | CASSRTQASWASNGYTF
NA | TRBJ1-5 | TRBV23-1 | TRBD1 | TGCGCCAGCGGGGACAGGGTAGCCGGCAATCAGCCCCAGCATTTT | CASGDRVAGNQPQHF
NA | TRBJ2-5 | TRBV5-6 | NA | TGTGCCAGCAGCTTGGGTTCGGAGGAGACCCAGTACTTC | CASSLGSEETQYF
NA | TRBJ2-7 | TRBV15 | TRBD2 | TGTGCCACCAGCAGAGATCTAGCGGGGGGCTCCTACGAGCAGTACTTC | CATSRDLAGGSYEQYF
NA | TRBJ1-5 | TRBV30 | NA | TGTGCCTTAGCGGACGCCAGGGTGGGTCAGCCCCAGCATTTT | CALADARVGQPQHF
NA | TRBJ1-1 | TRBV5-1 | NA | TGCGCCAGCAGCCTAAACCAGGGGAACACTGAAGCTTTCTTT | CASSLNQGNTEAFF
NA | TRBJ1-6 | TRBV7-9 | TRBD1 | TGTGCCAGCAGCACGGACAGGGTGATCAATTCACCCCTCCACTTT | CASSTDRVINSPLHF
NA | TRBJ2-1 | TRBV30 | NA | TGTGCCTGGAGTAGGACAGCGTACAATGAGCAGTTCTTC | CAWSRTAYNEQFF
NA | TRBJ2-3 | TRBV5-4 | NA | TGTGCCAGCAGCTCCTCTCTCGGTGAGAAGTGGTCAGATACGCAGTATTTT | CASSSSLGEKWSDTQYF
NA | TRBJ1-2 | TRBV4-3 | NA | TGCGCCAGCAGCCAAGGCCCGGACAGACCCTGGGATGGCTACACCTTC | CASSQGPDRPWDGYTF
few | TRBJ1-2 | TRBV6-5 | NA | TGTGCCAGCACCCTCACAGGAGGGGCGGGCTATGGCTACACCTTC | CASTLTGGAGYGYTF
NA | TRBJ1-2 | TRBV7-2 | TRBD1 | TGTGCCAGCAGCTTAGGACAGGGAACCTATGGCTACACCTTC | CASSLGQGTYGYTF
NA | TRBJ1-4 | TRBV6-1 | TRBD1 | TGTGCCAGCAGTGAAGACCACAGGGGGTTAGAACTGTTTTTT | CASSEDHRGLELFF
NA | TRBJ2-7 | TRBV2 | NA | TGTGCCAGCAGTGAATTGACCACAATCCTCTACGAGCAGTACTTC | CASSELTTILYEQYF
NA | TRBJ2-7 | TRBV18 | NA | TGTGCCAGCTCGCCCTTCGTAGACGAGCAGTACTTC | CASSPFVDEQYF
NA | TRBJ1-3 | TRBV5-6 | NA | TGTGCCAGCAGCTTGAGTTTTTCCGGGAACACCATATATTTT | CASSLSFSGNTIYF
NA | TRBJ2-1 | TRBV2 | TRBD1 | TGTGCCAGCAGGGGGACAGGCCTAAAGTTCTTC | CASRGTGLKFF
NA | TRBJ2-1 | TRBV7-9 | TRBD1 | TGTGCCAGCAGCTTACCGGGACAGGGGAATGAGCAGTTCTTC | CASSLPGQGNEQFF
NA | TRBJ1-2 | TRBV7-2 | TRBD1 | TGTGCCAGCACCGTGCGGACAGGGGGCGTAGGCTACACCTTC | CASTVRTGGVGYTF
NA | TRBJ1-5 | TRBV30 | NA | TGTGCCTGGAGTGCAGGGACAATTCAGCCCCAGCATTTT | CAWSAGTIQPQHF
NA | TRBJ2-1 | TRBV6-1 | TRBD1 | TGTGCCAGCAGTGGACTCCCCGGGACAGGGACATACAATGAGCAGTTCTTC | CASSGLPGTGTYNEQFF
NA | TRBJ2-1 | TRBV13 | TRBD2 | TGTGCCAGCAGCAAGATCGGACTAGCGGGGGTGGATGAGCAGTTCTTC | CASSKIGLAGVDEQFF
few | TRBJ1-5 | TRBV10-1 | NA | TGCGCCATCCCCCCACTGACAGGTTCCCGATTGCGGACCCAGCCCCAGCATTTT | CAIPPLTGSRLRTQPQHF
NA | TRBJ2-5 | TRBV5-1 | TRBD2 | TGCGCCAGCAGCCCGGGACTAGCGGGGGGAAAAGAGACCCAGTACTTC | CASSPGLAGGKETQYF